This T cell receptor beta chain was identified in a study of tumor and adjacent non-tumor tissue in lung cancer. TCRbeta libraries were built with three rounds of nested PCR, modified from ARM-PCR. TCRdb independently ran MiXCR on the multiplex PCR reads; one entry per CDR3 protein. The sample consists of almost 75,000 distinct CDR3 sequences, under 70% of them appearing once. The template was RNA from unsorted bulk tissue. Distant lung tissue was collected more than 3 cm away from the tumor edge. Germline V gives CDR1 DFQATT, CDR2 SNEGSKA (reference sequence). V gave up 0 bases and J gave up 7 bases; unmatched junction bases: 22. This CDR3 has 20 amino acids.

Sample: distant non-tumor lung tissue. This rearrangement joins TRBV20-1 to TRBJ2-1, with TRBD1 matching 9 bases. The clonotype was recovered from a woman in her 50s with non-small cell lung cancer. CDR3: CSAREGTVQGAHPTANEQFF. The CDR3 bases are TGCAGTGCTAGAGAAGGTACGGTACAGGGGGCTCATCCAACTGCAAATGAGCAGTTCTTC.